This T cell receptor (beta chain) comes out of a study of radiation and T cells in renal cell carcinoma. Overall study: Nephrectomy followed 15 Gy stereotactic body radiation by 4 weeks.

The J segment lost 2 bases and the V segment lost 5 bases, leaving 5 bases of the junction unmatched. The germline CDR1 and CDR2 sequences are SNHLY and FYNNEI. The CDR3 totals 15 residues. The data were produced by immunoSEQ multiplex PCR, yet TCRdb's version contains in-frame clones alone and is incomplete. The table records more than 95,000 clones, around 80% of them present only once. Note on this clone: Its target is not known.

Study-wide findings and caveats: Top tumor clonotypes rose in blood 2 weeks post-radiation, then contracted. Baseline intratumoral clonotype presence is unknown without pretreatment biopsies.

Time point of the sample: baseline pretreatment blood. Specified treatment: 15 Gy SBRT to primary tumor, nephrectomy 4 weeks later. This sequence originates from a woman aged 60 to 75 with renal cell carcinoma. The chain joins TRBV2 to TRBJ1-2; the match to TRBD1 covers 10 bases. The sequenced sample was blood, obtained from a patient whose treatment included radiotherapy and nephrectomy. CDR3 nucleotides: TGTGCCAGCAGTCCTGGACAGGGGGAAAACTATGGCTACACCTTC. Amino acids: CASSPGQGENYGYTF.